This entry concerns a single T cell receptor beta chain. This clonotype was seen at least ten times. Its antigen target is currently unknown. Base qualities were left out, and no much larger clone turns up one base away. This sample stems from a study of T cells in Graves' hyperthyroidism and ophthalmopathy (dated by TCRdb to the late 2010s). For the study in its entirety: Peripheral blood was sampled at the time of initial diagnosis, prior to any treatment. TCR V-J signatures able to tell the groups apart were searched for in a discovery cohort of approximately 95 patients, of whom 43 had Graves' ophthalmopathy and about 60 had stable Graves' hyperthyroidism. Prospective prediction of ophthalmopathy was tested in an independent validation cohort of approximately 19 hyperthyroidism patients and approximately 17 patients who later progressed to ophthalmopathy. The roughly 100 discovery patients were divided at random into training and test sets in a 7:3 ratio. The study also compared thyroid tissue and blood T-cell repertoires from roughly 6 Graves' hyperthyroidism patients. Following sampling, methimazole starting at 30 mg daily was given to hyperthyroidism patients, and high-dose intravenous methylprednisolone was given to ophthalmopathy patients. TCR Vbeta CDR3 sequencing of 135 peripheral blood samples (more than 40 ophthalmopathy, under 80 hyperthyroidism and approximately 17 progressor patients) is reported in the paper.

Amplification of TCR beta CDR3 regions was carried out from RNA transcripts. The first round of RT-PCR for the TCR CDR3 was performed with the HTBI primer set and the Qiagen OneStep RT-PCR kit. Libraries were constructed in a second round of multiplex PCR, after which size selection and purification were performed. The libraries were sequenced on an Illumina HiSeq2000 using paired-end 100 bp reads. The original methods were these. SOAPnuke was used to process the raw data, throwing out any read that contained adapters or uncalled bases, had a mean Phred below 15, or lacked an exact constant-primer or identifier match. High-quality paired reads were merged with COPE v1.2.5, and unique nucleotide sequences were defined as clonotypes. MiTCR v1.1 was used to align the clonotypes against IMGT TRBV, TRBD and TRBJ reference segments. Analysis was restricted to V-J combinations with a frequency above 0.0001, which covered about 99% of repertoires. The TCS score was defined as F50 (clonal expansion) divided by E x V (chaos), with BLOSUM62-based TCRdist calculated between CDR3 peptides within each V-J. Welch's t-statistics and random forest reduced 500 to 550 V-J features to roughly 13, which were used in a naive Bayes classifier (R e1071). TCRdb trimmed the raw reads at Q25, called clones with MiXCR and kept productive beta chains. Every distinct CDR3 protein forms one entry, paired with its most common genes and DNA. The V and J calls reflect TCRdb's pipeline rather than the authors' work. The sample includes roughly 530,000 distinct CDR3 sequences, with 17% observed a single time. Around 17% of the sample goes to the ten largest clones.

Taken from the germline V gene, the CDR1 and CDR2 loops are SGHVS and FQNEAQ. The CDR3 contains 14 residues, cysteine and phenylalanine counted. Only the CDR3 DNA stays, 42 bases, in frame from base 1. Between the V and J ends, shortened by 5 bases and 1 base respectively, the junction contains 11 bases. Study-level results and caveats: During validation, the model predicted progression to ophthalmopathy a median of around 7 months ahead of onset, with more than 55% sensitivity and 72% to 80% specificity. Most expanded thyroid clonotypes (frequency above 0.001) were also detected in blood, a finding suggesting that blood repertoires may reflect thyroid immune responses. Ophthalmopathy was separated from stable hyperthyroidism by a 13 V-J signature model, with 85% to 90% sensitivity and approximately 81% specificity obtained in cross-validation and 80%/75% obtained in testing. Sample size was not statistically predetermined, and investigators were not blinded to group allocation.

Ophthalmopathy patients had moderately to severely active disease, with a Clinical Activity Score of 3 or more, a NOSPECS grade of 4 or more, and a disease duration of less than 3 months. The study excluded patients with uncontrolled infections, other autoimmune diseases, pregnancy or lactation. Clinical symptoms, serum thyroxine and TRAb, thyroid ultrasound, and orbital computed tomography formed the basis for the diagnoses. Ficoll-Paque density gradient centrifugation was used to isolate PBMCs from 8 to 10 ml of fresh peripheral blood. Trizol reagent was used to extract total RNA, and RNA quality was then checked on an Agilent 2100 Bioanalyzer.

This sequence was found in a woman under 30 with Graves' ophthalmopathy. The sequence is built from TRBV7-8 and TRBJ1-1; confidence is insufficient to name the D gene. Material for sequencing was blood. The DNA reads TGTGCCAGCAGCCTCGGGCCGCAGAACACTGAAGCTTTCTTT. Its translation reads: CASSLGPQNTEAFF.